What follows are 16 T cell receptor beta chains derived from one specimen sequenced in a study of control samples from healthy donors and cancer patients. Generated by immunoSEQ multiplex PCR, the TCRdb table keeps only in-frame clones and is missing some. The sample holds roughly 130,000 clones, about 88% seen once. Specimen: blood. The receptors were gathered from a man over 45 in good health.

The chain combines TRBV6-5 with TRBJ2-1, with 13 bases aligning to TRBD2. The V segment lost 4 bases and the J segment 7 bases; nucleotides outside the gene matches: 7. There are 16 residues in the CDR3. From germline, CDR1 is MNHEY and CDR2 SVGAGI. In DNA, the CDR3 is TGTGCCAGCAGTTCTAGACTAGCGGGGGGTAGGAATGAGCAGTTCTTC. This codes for CASSSRLAGGRNEQFF.

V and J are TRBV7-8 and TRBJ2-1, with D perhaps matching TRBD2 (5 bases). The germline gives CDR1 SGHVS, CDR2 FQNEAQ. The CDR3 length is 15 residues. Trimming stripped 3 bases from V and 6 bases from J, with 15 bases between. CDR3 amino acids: CASSLWRAPTNEQFF. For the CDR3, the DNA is TGTGCCAGCAGCTTGTGGCGGGCGCCTACCAATGAGCAGTTCTTC. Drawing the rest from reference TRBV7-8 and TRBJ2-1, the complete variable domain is GAGVSQSPRYKVAKRGQDVALRCDPISGHVSLFWYQQALGQGPEFLTYFQNEAQLDKSGLPSDRFFAERPEGSVSTLKIQRTQQEDSAVYLCASSLWRAPTNEQFFGPGTRLTVL.

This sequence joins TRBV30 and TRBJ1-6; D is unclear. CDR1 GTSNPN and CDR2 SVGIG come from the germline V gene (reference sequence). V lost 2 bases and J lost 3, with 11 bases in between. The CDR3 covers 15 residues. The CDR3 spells CAWSFKSLYNSPLHF. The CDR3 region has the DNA TGTGCCTGGAGTTTCAAGAGCCTCTATAATTCACCCCTCCACTTT. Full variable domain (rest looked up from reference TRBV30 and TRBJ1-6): SQTIHQWPATLVQPVGSPLSLECTVEGTSNPNLYWYRQAAGRGLQLLFYSVGIGQISSEVPQNLSASRPQDRQFILSSKKLLLSDSGFYLCAWSFKSLYNSPLHFGNGTRLTVT.

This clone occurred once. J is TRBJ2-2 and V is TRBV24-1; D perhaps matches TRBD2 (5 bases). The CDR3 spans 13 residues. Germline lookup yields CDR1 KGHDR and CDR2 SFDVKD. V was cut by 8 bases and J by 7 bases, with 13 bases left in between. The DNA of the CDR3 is TGTGCCACCACCATGGCGGCGGGCGGGGAGCTGTTTTTT. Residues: CATTMAAGGELFF.

CDR3 nucleotide sequence: TGTGCCAGATCAAACAGAACTAACTACGAGCAGTACTTC. This encodes CARSNRTNYEQYF. The chain carries TRBV3-1 (or the pseudogene TRBV3-2) and TRBJ2-7; no clear D gene. The V and J ends lost 9 bases and 3 bases respectively, with 15 bases between them. Germline V gene sequence: CDR1 LGHDT, CDR2 YNNKEL (reference sequence). The CDR3 runs to 13 residues.

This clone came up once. DNA for the CDR3: TGTGCCAGCAGCGTAGACGGGACCGGGGAGCTGTTTTTT. Amino acids: CASSVDGTGELFF. This chain joins TRBV9 and TRBJ2-2; D is undetermined. The CDR3 is 13 amino acids. The germline V gene encodes CDR1 SGDLS and CDR2 YYNGEE. V was shortened by 0 bases and J by 5 bases, with 5 bases between the two germline ends.

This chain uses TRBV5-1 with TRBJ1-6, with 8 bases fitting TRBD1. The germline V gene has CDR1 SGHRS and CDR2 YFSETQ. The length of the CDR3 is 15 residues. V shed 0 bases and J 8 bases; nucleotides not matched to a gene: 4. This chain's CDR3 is CASSLEGQVDSPLHF. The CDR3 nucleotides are TGCGCCAGCAGCTTGGAGGGACAGGTTGATTCACCCCTCCACTTT.

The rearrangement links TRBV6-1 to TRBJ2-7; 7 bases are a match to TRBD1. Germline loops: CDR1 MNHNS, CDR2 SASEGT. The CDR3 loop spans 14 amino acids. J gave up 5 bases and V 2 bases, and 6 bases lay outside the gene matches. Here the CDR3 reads CASSEPRDRDEQYF. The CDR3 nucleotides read TGTGCCAGCAGTGAACCCCGGGACAGAGACGAGCAGTACTTC.

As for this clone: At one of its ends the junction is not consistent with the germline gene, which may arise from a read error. The CDR3 DNA follows: TGTGCTAGCAGCCCTACACAAACCGGGGAGCTGTTTTTT. This encodes CASSPTQTGELFF. V usage is TRBV7-7 and J usage is TRBJ2-2; D uncertain. Germline V gives CDR1 SSHAT, CDR2 FNYEAQ (reference sequence). The CDR3 totals 13 residues.

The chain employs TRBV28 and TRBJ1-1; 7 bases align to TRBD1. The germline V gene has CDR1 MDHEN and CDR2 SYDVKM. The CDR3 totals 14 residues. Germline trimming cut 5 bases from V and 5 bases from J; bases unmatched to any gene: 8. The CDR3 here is CASSTTGSRTEAFF. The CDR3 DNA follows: TGTGCCAGCAGTACGACAGGGAGCAGAACTGAAGCTTTCTTT.

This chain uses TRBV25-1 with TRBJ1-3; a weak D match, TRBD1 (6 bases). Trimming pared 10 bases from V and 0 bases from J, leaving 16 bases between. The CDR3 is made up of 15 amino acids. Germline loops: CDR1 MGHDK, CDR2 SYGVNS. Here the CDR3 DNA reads TGTGCCACCGAGAGGGACACCTTCTCTGGAAACACCATATATTTT. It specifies CATERDTFSGNTIYF.

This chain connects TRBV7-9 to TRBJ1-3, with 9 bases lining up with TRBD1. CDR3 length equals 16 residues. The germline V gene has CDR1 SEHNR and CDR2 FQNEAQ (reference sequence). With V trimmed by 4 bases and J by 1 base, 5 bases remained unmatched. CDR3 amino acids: CASSWDRDLSGNTIYF. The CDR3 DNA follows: TGTGCCAGCAGCTGGGACAGGGATCTTTCTGGAAACACCATATATTTT.

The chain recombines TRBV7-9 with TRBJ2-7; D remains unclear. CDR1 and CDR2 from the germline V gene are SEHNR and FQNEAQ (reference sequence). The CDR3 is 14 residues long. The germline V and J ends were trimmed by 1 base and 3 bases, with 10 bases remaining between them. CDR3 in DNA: TGTGCCAGCAGCTTAGGTGGCCGTGACTACGAGCAGTACTTC. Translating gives CASSLGGRDYEQYF.

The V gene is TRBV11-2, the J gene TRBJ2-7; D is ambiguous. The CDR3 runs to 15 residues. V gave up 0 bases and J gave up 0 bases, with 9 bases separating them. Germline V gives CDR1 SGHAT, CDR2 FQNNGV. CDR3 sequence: CASSLEGSSSYEQYF. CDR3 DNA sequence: TGTGCCAGCAGCTTAGAGGGGTCCAGCTCCTACGAGCAGTACTTC.

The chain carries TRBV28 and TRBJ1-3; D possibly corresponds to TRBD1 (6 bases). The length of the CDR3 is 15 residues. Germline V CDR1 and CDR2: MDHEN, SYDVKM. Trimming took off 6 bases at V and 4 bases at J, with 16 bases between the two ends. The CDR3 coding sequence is TGTGCCAGCAGCGAAATGACAGGACGGGGAAACACCATATATTTT. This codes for CASSEMTGRGNTIYF.

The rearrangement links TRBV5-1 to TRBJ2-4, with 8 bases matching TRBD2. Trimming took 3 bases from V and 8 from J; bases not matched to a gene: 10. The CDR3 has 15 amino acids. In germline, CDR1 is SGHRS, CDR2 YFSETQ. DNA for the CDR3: TGCGCCAGCAGCTACCGGGGGGGCGAAGGAGACATTCAGTACTTC. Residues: CASSYRGGEGDIQYF. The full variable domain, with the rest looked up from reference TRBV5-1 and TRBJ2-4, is KAGVTQTPRYLIKTRGQQVTLSCSPISGHRSVSWYQQTPGQGLQFLFEYFSETQRNKGNFPGRFSGRQFSNSRSEMNVSTLELGDSALYLCASSYRGGEGDIQYFGAGTRLSVL.